This T cell receptor beta chain derives from a study of shared clonotypes between healthy human individuals. Whole-study findings and limits: It was observed that roughly 5.5% of naive CD4 clonotypes were shared across four donors. Genetic and exposure-history diversity was limited by the small donor number.

The CDR3 loop spans 14 amino acids. In germline, CDR1 is MNHNS, CDR2 SASEGT. Trimming took 9 bases from V and 2 from J; bases not matched to a gene: 7. This clone has a handful of counts. Its antigen is still unknown. The assay was immunoSEQ multiplex PCR, and TCRdb's table has in-frame clones only and misses some. The sample carries some 660,000 clones, more than 70% recorded once. Material: memory CD4+ T cells sorted from blood. The subset here: CD45RA-negative fraction. The chain joins TRBV6-1 to TRBJ2-7; 10 bases agree with TRBD1. The source is a woman aged 25-40 years in good health. CDR3 coding DNA: TGTGCCAGTGGGGACAGGGGCCGCACCTACGAGCAGTACTTC. It is translated as CASGDRGRTYEQYF.